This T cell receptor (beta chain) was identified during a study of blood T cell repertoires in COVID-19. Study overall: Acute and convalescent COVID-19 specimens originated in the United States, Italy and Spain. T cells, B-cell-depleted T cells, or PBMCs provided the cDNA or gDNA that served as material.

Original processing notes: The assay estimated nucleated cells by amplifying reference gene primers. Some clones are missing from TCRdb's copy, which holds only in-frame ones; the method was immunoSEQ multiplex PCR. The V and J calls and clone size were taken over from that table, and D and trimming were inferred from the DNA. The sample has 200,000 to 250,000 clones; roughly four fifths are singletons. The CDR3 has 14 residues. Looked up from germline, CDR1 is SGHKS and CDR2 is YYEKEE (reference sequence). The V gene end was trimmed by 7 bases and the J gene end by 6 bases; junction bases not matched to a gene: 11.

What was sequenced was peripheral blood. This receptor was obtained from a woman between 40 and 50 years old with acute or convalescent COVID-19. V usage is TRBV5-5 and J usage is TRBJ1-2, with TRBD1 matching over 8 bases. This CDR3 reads CASGPGGAGDGYTF. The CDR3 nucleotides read TGTGCCAGCGGCCCAGGGGGCGCTGGGGATGGCTACACCTTC.